One sample yielded the 19 T cell receptor beta chains listed below, sequenced in a study of cytomegalovirus exposure and HLA in healthy donors. PCR primers comprised 60 Vbeta and 13 Jbeta primers. TCRdb's copy holds only in-frame clones and misses some; the assay was immunoSEQ multiplex PCR. The table lists 150,000 or so clones, approximately 80% of them singletons. The specimen was PBMCs. All receptors come from a man over 45 in good health and CMV-seronegative.

This chain links TRBV13 with TRBJ2-3; TRBD1 matches 9 bases. The germline V gene encodes CDR1 PRHDT and CDR2 FYEKMQ (reference sequence). This CDR3 comprises 16 residues. J lost 6 bases, V lost 5 bases, and 12 bases had no gene match. The DNA of the CDR3 is TGTGCCAGCAGCAGGGGACAGGGAACTCTCAGGGATACGCAGTATTTT. Residues: CASSRGQGTLRDTQYF.

The J gene is TRBJ1-2, the V gene TRBV5-6; 9 nucleotides line up with TRBD1. Germline CDR1 is SGHDT and CDR2 is YYEEEE. V trimming: 4 bases; J trimming: 7 bases; junction bases outside the gene matches: 5. CDR3 size: 13 residues. The CDR3, as DNA: TGTGCCAGCAGCACGGGACAGGGAAGTGGCTACACCTTC. Encoded protein: CASSTGQGSGYTF.

The genes are TRBV18 and TRBJ1-1; maybe TRBD1 (5 bases). This CDR3 has 13 residues. Trimming took off 2 bases at V and 4 bases at J, with 8 bases between the two ends. Germline V CDR1 and CDR2: KGHSH, LQKENI. DNA for the CDR3: TGTGCCAGCTCACCAGGACATCTCACTGAAGCTTTCTTT. Encoded protein: CASSPGHLTEAFF. The full variable domain, with the rest looked up from reference TRBV18 and TRBJ1-1, is NAGVMQNPRHLVRRRGQEARLRCSPMKGHSHVYWYRQLPEEGLKFMVYLQKENIIDESGMPKERFSAEFPKEGPSILRIQQVVRGDSAAYFCASSPGHLTEAFFGQGTRLTVV.

This clone was seen a handful of times. J is TRBJ2-7 and V is TRBV5-6, with TRBD2 matching over 7 bases. Germline CDR1 and CDR2: SGHDT and YYEEEE. The length of the CDR3 is 18 residues. The trim removed 0 bases at V and 0 bases at J, leaving 12 bases unmatched. CDR3 region: CASSLGKARDYSSYEQYF. Here the CDR3 DNA reads TGTGCCAGCAGCTTGGGGAAGGCTCGGGACTATAGCTCCTACGAGCAGTACTTC.

This clone was counted a few times. The chain carries TRBV29-1 and TRBJ2-7, with D tentatively TRBD1 (6 bases). Trimming left V 7 bases short and J 6 bases short, with 19 bases between. The CDR3 has 13 amino acids. Germline V CDR1 and CDR2: SQVTM, ANQGSEA. In nucleotides, the CDR3 is TGCAGCGCAACGGGCCAGGGGATCTCCGAGCAGTACTTC. As protein: CSATGQGISEQYF.

The chain couples TRBV10-1 to TRBJ2-1; TRBD2 matches at 12 bases. CDR3 size: 16 residues. V lost 0 bases and J lost 6; bases outside the gene matches: 3. Per germline, CDR1 WNHNN and CDR2 SYGVQD (reference sequence). The CDR3 sequence: CASSESRGLAGNEQFF. The CDR3 DNA reads as TGCGCCAGCAGTGAGTCCCGGGGACTAGCGGGCAATGAGCAGTTCTTC.

The chain is built from TRBV11-2 and TRBJ2-7; 9 bases match TRBD1. V dropped 2 bases and J dropped 12; count of bases not matched to a gene: 8. Germline-derived CDR1 and CDR2 are SGHAT and FQNNGV. The CDR3 runs 13 residues. DNA of the CDR3: TGTGCCAGCAGCTTATCCTGGACAGGGGAACGGTACTTC. Translation gives CASSLSWTGERYF.

This clone was seen only once. The chain carries TRBV11-2 and TRBJ2-1; 14 bases align to TRBD2. J lost 8 bases, V lost 5 bases, and 5 bases had no gene match. Germline V gene lookup returns CDR1 SGHAT and CDR2 FQNNGV. The CDR3 length is 15 residues. As DNA, the CDR3 is TGTGCCAGCAGCGCGGGACTAGCGGGAGTCTATGAGCAGTTCTTC. Translating it yields CASSAGLAGVYEQFF.

The chain combines TRBV5-8 with TRBJ1-6; 8 bases are shared with TRBD1. The CDR3 totals 14 residues. Unmatched junction bases numbered 5, after V lost 5 bases and J lost 7 bases. The germline V gene encodes CDR1 SGHTS and CDR2 YDEGEE. The CDR3 loop is CASRTGTGNSPLHF. DNA of the CDR3: TGTGCCAGCAGGACCGGGACAGGAAATTCACCCCTCCACTTT.

The chain has TRBV29-1 and TRBJ2-5, with 7 bases fitting TRBD1. The V segment lost 0 bases and the J segment 4 bases; nucleotides outside the gene matches: 8. The germline V gene has CDR1 SQVTM and CDR2 ANQGSEA. This CDR3 comprises 15 residues. CDR3 bases: TGCAGCGTTGAAGATCCCACAGGGGCCCCAGAGACCCAGTACTTC. Amino acid sequence: CSVEDPTGAPETQYF.

The sample holds a few counts of this clone. The V and J genes are TRBV6-1 and TRBJ1-1; D gene ambiguous. The CDR3 runs 11 residues. Trimming removed 3 bases from V and 7 bases from J, with 6 bases in between. Germline lookup yields CDR1 MNHNS and CDR2 SASEGT. DNA of the CDR3: TGTGCCAGCAGTGACGCGGGTGAAGCTTTCTTT. This translates into CASSDAGEAFF.

V is TRBV28 and J is TRBJ1-4; D is uncertain. There are 15 residues in the CDR3. Trimming took off 3 bases at V and 7 bases at J, with 15 bases between the two ends. Germline values: CDR1 MDHEN, CDR2 SYDVKM. The CDR3 DNA reads as TGTGCCAGCAGTTTGGGTAGAGGGTTTTCTGAAAAACTGTTTTTT. This translates into CASSLGRGFSEKLFF.

V is TRBV2 and J is TRBJ2-7, with 8 bases that match TRBD1. Trimming took 6 bases from V and 3 from J; bases not matched to a gene: 13. This CDR3 contains 16 residues. The germline CDR1 and CDR2 sequences are SNHLY and FYNNEI. The CDR3 spells CASRLLPGGPLYEQYF. In nucleotides, the CDR3 is TGTGCCAGCAGATTACTCCCAGGGGGCCCCCTCTACGAGCAGTACTTC.

The chain couples TRBV5-1 to TRBJ2-7; TRBD2 matches at 9 bases. The CDR3 runs to 16 residues. V gave up 0 bases and J gave up 2 bases; unmatched junction bases: 6. The germline gives CDR1 SGHRS, CDR2 YFSETQ. The DNA for the CDR3 is TGCGCCAGCAGCTTGGGACTAGCGGTCGGCGCCTACGAGCAGTACTTC. Its protein is CASSLGLAVGAYEQYF. Using reference TRBV5-1 and TRBJ2-7 for the parts outside the CDR3, the full variable domain is KAGVTQTPRYLIKTRGQQVTLSCSPISGHRSVSWYQQTPGQGLQFLFEYFSETQRNKGNFPGRFSGRQFSNSRSEMNVSTLELGDSALYLCASSLGLAVGAYEQYFGPGTRLTVT.

The CDR3 region is CASSYSIGGTNGYTF. CDR3 bases: TGTGCCAGCAGTTACAGTATAGGGGGCACGAATGGCTACACCTTC. V is TRBV6-5 and J is TRBJ1-2; 7 bases match TRBD1. There are 15 residues in the CDR3. Germline V lookup: CDR1 MNHEY, CDR2 SVGAGI. Losses at the gene ends were 2 bases for V and 6 bases for J; bases not matched to a gene: 9.

This rearrangement joins TRBV30 to TRBJ1-5; a weak D match, TRBD1 (5 bases). Germline-derived CDR1 and CDR2 are GTSNPN and SVGIG (reference sequence). V gave up 0 bases and J gave up 0 bases, with 12 bases separating them. CDR3 length: 16 amino acids. The CDR3 region is CAWSVAGEFSNQPQHF. The DNA for the CDR3 is TGTGCCTGGAGTGTAGCGGGGGAATTTAGCAATCAGCCCCAGCATTTT.

The chain links TRBV5-4 to TRBJ2-1; 9 nucleotides align to TRBD1. With 4 bases clipped from V and 10 bases from J, the junction kept 12 bases outside the gene matches. In germline, CDR1 is SGHNT, CDR2 YYREEE (reference sequence). This CDR3 spans 15 amino acids. CDR3 bases: TGTGCCAGCAGCAGGAGCACCGGGACAGGGAGCGAGCAGTTCTTC. Translating it yields CASSRSTGTGSEQFF.

This chain connects TRBV7-9 to TRBJ1-2; TRBD1 aligns across 7 bases. Losses at the gene ends were 6 bases for V and 6 bases for J; bases not matched to a gene: 7. CDR3 length: 13 amino acids. CDR1 and CDR2 (germline): SEHNR, FQNEAQ (reference sequence). DNA for the CDR3: TGTGCCAGCAGTCCGACAGGGCCCCATGGCTACACCTTC. Amino acid sequence: CASSPTGPHGYTF.

The genes are TRBV4-1 and TRBJ1-3; tentative D call: TRBD1 (5 bases). The V gene's germline CDR1 is MGHRA and CDR2 YSYEKL. The germline V and J ends were trimmed by 4 bases and 2 bases, with 18 bases remaining between them. This CDR3 region has 17 residues. The DNA for the CDR3 is TGCGCCAGCAGCCGAAACGGAGGTGGGGGGACTGGAAACACCATATATTTT. Protein sequence: CASSRNGGGGTGNTIYF.